This T cell receptor beta chain was obtained from a study of control samples from healthy donors and cancer patients. Assay: immunoSEQ multiplex PCR; the TCRdb copy retains only in-frame clones and omits some. The sample carries around 78,000 clones, about 93% recorded once. The receptor's source is a woman in her late teens or twenties in good health. The material sequenced was blood.

DNA for the CDR3: TGTGCCACCAGCAGAGATAGGACTAGCGGCAATGAGCAGTTCTTC. This encodes CATSRDRTSGNEQFF. The gene calls are TRBV15 and TRBJ2-1; TRBD2 agrees at 10 bases. Germline trimming cut 0 bases from V and 6 bases from J; bases unmatched to any gene: 2. Germline V gives CDR1 LNHNV, CDR2 YYDKDF (reference sequence). CDR3 length: 15 amino acids.